These T cell receptor beta chains were read from a single sample in a study of CD8+ T cells in alopecia areata. Repertoires were generated with immunoSEQ multiplex PCR, while TCRdb's copy carries only in-frame clones and drops some. The repertoire holds over 150,000 clones, with about 60% as singletons. Specimen: CD4+ T cells sorted from blood, collected at week 24, from a patient treated with tofacitinib. Receptors were obtained from a human donor with alopecia areata. CDR3s include the opening cysteine and the closing phenylalanine or tryptophan. Fields, in order: V gene, clone size, D gene, J gene, CDR3 DNA, CDR3 protein. A D gene is named only where the DNA matches it firmly. Rows may omit the clone size; those that give it use once, few, many or a size class.

v_call: TRBV29-1
clone_size: few
d_call: TRBD1
j_call: TRBJ1-2
cdr3_nt: TGCAGCGTTCCAGACAGGGGGGGAACTAACTATGGCTACACCTTC
cdr3_aa: CSVPDRGGTNYGYTF

v_call: TRBV21-1
clone_size: .
d_call: .
j_call: TRBJ2-7
cdr3_nt: TGTGCCAGCAGCAGGACGGTAGAAGGACACCGGTCCGCATCTTTC
cdr3_aa: CASSRTVEGHRSASF

v_call: TRBV7-7
clone_size: .
d_call: .
j_call: TRBJ2-7
cdr3_nt: TGTGCCAGCAGCTTAGGAGCAGGGGAGTACGAGCAGTACTTC
cdr3_aa: CASSLGAGEYEQYF

v_call: TRBV29-1
clone_size: few
d_call: TRBD1
j_call: TRBJ2-7
cdr3_nt: TGCAGCGCCGGGACAGGGGGCCCCTACGAGCAGTACTTC
cdr3_aa: CSAGTGGPYEQYF

v_call: TRBV27
clone_size: .
d_call: .
j_call: TRBJ2-5
cdr3_nt: TGTGCCAGCAGTCCGGACCTCGGGTGGGTACAAGAGACCCAGTACTTC
cdr3_aa: CASSPDLGWVQETQYF

v_call: TRBV5-1
clone_size: .
d_call: .
j_call: TRBJ1-5
cdr3_nt: TGCGCCAGCAGCCCCGGTAATAGCAATCAGCCCCAGCATTTT
cdr3_aa: CASSPGNSNQPQHF

v_call: TRBV5-1
clone_size: .
d_call: .
j_call: TRBJ2-7
cdr3_nt: TGCGCCAGCAGCTTGGAGGGACCCAGCCGCGAGCAGTACTTC
cdr3_aa: CASSLEGPSREQYF

v_call: TRBV5-6
clone_size: .
d_call: TRBD1
j_call: TRBJ2-6
cdr3_nt: TGTGCCAGCAGCTGGAGGACAGGGGGATTCTCTGGGGCCAACGTCCTGACTTTC
cdr3_aa: CASSWRTGGFSGANVLTF

v_call: TRBV28
clone_size: few
d_call: TRBD1
j_call: TRBJ2-5
cdr3_nt: TGTGCCAGCAGGACAGGGGGCGCGAGGGAGACCCAGTACTTC
cdr3_aa: CASRTGGARETQYF

v_call: TRBV20-1
clone_size: .
d_call: .
j_call: TRBJ2-7
cdr3_nt: TGCAGTACCCCGAAGGGGGACGAGCAGTACTTC
cdr3_aa: CSTPKGDEQYF

v_call: TRBV15
clone_size: .
d_call: .
j_call: TRBJ1-2
cdr3_nt: TGTGCCACCAGCAGAGTCCAAACTAACTATGGCTACACCTTC
cdr3_aa: CATSRVQTNYGYTF

v_call: TRBV27
clone_size: .
d_call: .
j_call: TRBJ2-7
cdr3_nt: TGTGCCAGCAGTCGAGGGTACAGCTACGAGCAGTACTTC
cdr3_aa: CASSRGYSYEQYF

v_call: TRBV20-1
clone_size: few
d_call: .
j_call: TRBJ2-1
cdr3_nt: TGCAGTATCAATGAGCAGTTCTTC
cdr3_aa: CSINEQFF

v_call: TRBV29-1
clone_size: few
d_call: .
j_call: TRBJ1-2
cdr3_nt: TGCAGCGTTGTTATAACAGACTATGGCTACACCTTC
cdr3_aa: CSVVITDYGYTF

v_call: TRBV20-1
clone_size: .
d_call: .
j_call: TRBJ2-7
cdr3_nt: TGCAGTGCTAGTGACGGGTACGAGCAGTACTTC
cdr3_aa: CSASDGYEQYF

v_call: TRBV5-4
clone_size: few
d_call: .
j_call: TRBJ1-6
cdr3_nt: TGTGCCAGCAGCTTGATGGGCAAAAGAGATTCACCCCTCCACTTT
cdr3_aa: CASSLMGKRDSPLHF

v_call: TRBV5-1
clone_size: .
d_call: .
j_call: TRBJ2-3
cdr3_nt: TGCGCCAGCAGCCTATCGACAGCTAGCACAGATACGCAGTATTTT
cdr3_aa: CASSLSTASTDTQYF

v_call: TRBV29-1
clone_size: .
d_call: .
j_call: TRBJ2-7
cdr3_nt: TGCAGCGTCAAACAGGTTCAATCGGGGGAGCAGTACTTC
cdr3_aa: CSVKQVQSGEQYF

v_call: TRBV10-3
clone_size: .
d_call: TRBD1
j_call: TRBJ1-6
cdr3_nt: TGTGCCATCAGAGGGACAGGGACGGGTAGCTCACCCCTCCACTTT
cdr3_aa: CAIRGTGTGSSPLHF

v_call: TRBV29-1
clone_size: .
d_call: TRBD1
j_call: TRBJ2-3
cdr3_nt: TGCAGCGTGGGCCGACAGGGGGTATACACAGATACGCAGTATTTT
cdr3_aa: CSVGRQGVYTDTQYF

v_call: TRBV9
clone_size: .
d_call: TRBD1
j_call: TRBJ2-5
cdr3_nt: TGTGCCAGCAGCCGGGACAGGGGGCGGCAAGAGACCCAGTACTTC
cdr3_aa: CASSRDRGRQETQYF

v_call: TRBV7-9
clone_size: .
d_call: TRBD2
j_call: TRBJ2-5
cdr3_nt: TGTGCCAGCAGCTTAGCGACTAGCGGTCAGGAGACCCAGTACTTC
cdr3_aa: CASSLATSGQETQYF

v_call: TRBV15
clone_size: .
d_call: TRBD1
j_call: TRBJ2-3
cdr3_nt: TGTGCCACCAGCAGCGGACAGGTGAGGGCGGATACGCAGTATTTT
cdr3_aa: CATSSGQVRADTQYF

v_call: TRBV30
clone_size: .
d_call: .
j_call: TRBJ2-2
cdr3_nt: TGTGCCTGGAGTGTATCTTTCACCGGGGAGCTGTTTTTT
cdr3_aa: CAWSVSFTGELFF

v_call: TRBV6-1
clone_size: .
d_call: TRBD1
j_call: TRBJ2-3
cdr3_nt: TGTGCCACCGGACGGGACAGGAGCACAGATACGCAGTATTTT
cdr3_aa: CATGRDRSTDTQYF

v_call: TRBV29-1
clone_size: .
d_call: .
j_call: TRBJ1-4
cdr3_nt: TGCAGCGTTAGTCTCCCCGGAAAACTGTTTTTT
cdr3_aa: CSVSLPGKLFF

v_call: TRBV2
clone_size: few
d_call: .
j_call: TRBJ1-5
cdr3_nt: TGTGCCAGCAGTGGGACGGCACATCAGCCCCAGCATTTT
cdr3_aa: CASSGTAHQPQHF

v_call: TRBV7-9
clone_size: .
d_call: .
j_call: TRBJ2-4
cdr3_nt: TGTGCCAGCAACCCGGACGGAAACATTCAGTACTTC
cdr3_aa: CASNPDGNIQYF

v_call: TRBV15
clone_size: once
d_call: TRBD1
j_call: TRBJ2-7
cdr3_nt: TGTGCCACCAGCAGACAGGGGGCAGGCCGGGACTTC
cdr3_aa: CATSRQGAGRDF

v_call: TRBV7-9
clone_size: .
d_call: TRBD1
j_call: TRBJ2-2
cdr3_nt: TGTGCCAGCAGCCTACAGGGGTCGAACACCGGGGAGCTGTTTTTT
cdr3_aa: CASSLQGSNTGELFF

v_call: TRBV5-1
clone_size: .
d_call: TRBD2
j_call: TRBJ2-3
cdr3_nt: TGCGCCAGCAGCCTTCCGCGGGGGGACACAGATACGCAGTATTTT
cdr3_aa: CASSLPRGDTDTQYF

v_call: TRBV29-1
clone_size: .
d_call: .
j_call: TRBJ2-5
cdr3_nt: TGCAGCGTTGCGTTAGGGCTGGTCCAAGAGACCCAGTACTTC
cdr3_aa: CSVALGLVQETQYF

v_call: TRBV29-1
clone_size: few
d_call: .
j_call: TRBJ2-7
cdr3_nt: TGCAGCGTTGAAGGATTCGGGACACCAACCTACGAGCAGTACTTC
cdr3_aa: CSVEGFGTPTYEQYF

v_call: TRBV7-2
clone_size: .
d_call: .
j_call: TRBJ1-6
cdr3_nt: TGTGCCAGCAGCAGCCTTAATTCACCCCTCCACTTT
cdr3_aa: CASSSLNSPLHF

v_call: TRBV6-1
clone_size: .
d_call: .
j_call: TRBJ2-6
cdr3_nt: TGTGCCAGCATTACAGCCTCTGGGGCCAACGTCCTGACTTTC
cdr3_aa: CASITASGANVLTF

v_call: TRBV4-1
clone_size: few
d_call: .
j_call: TRBJ1-2
cdr3_nt: TGCGCCAGCAGCCAGGTCGTCTCCATTAAAACCAACTATGGCTACACCTTC
cdr3_aa: CASSQVVSIKTNYGYTF

v_call: TRBV18
clone_size: .
d_call: TRBD1
j_call: TRBJ1-2
cdr3_nt: TGTGCCAGCTCACCCCGGGACAGCAACTATGGCTACACCTTC
cdr3_aa: CASSPRDSNYGYTF

v_call: TRBV9
clone_size: .
d_call: TRBD1
j_call: TRBJ1-1
cdr3_nt: TGTGCCAGCAACCCACAGGGGTTGGCGACTGAAGCTTTCTTT
cdr3_aa: CASNPQGLATEAFF

v_call: TRBV29-1
clone_size: .
d_call: .
j_call: TRBJ2-7
cdr3_nt: TGCAGCGTTGAAGATTGGCCAGGGCCGGGGGAGCAGTACTTC
cdr3_aa: CSVEDWPGPGEQYF

v_call: TRBV6-5
clone_size: few
d_call: .
j_call: TRBJ2-7
cdr3_nt: TGTGCCAGCAGACCTACATGGCACCTCTCCTACGAGCAGTACTTC
cdr3_aa: CASRPTWHLSYEQYF

v_call: TRBV19
clone_size: few
d_call: TRBD1
j_call: TRBJ1-4
cdr3_nt: TGTGCCAGTAGTACCGCAGGGGGCGGGAATGAAAAACTGTTTTTT
cdr3_aa: CASSTAGGGNEKLFF

v_call: TRBV4-2
clone_size: .
d_call: TRBD2
j_call: TRBJ2-7
cdr3_nt: TGTGCCAGCAGCCAAGGCCAGGGACTAGCGGCCTACGAGCAGTACTTC
cdr3_aa: CASSQGQGLAAYEQYF

v_call: TRBV6-5
clone_size: few
d_call: .
j_call: TRBJ2-4
cdr3_nt: TGTGCCAGCAGTTCCAAAAGGGCCAAAAACATTCAGTACTTC
cdr3_aa: CASSSKRAKNIQYF

v_call: TRBV6-6
clone_size: .
d_call: .
j_call: TRBJ2-1
cdr3_nt: TGTGCCAGCATCTCAGCCGCCAGGGGCGCGAGGAATGAGCAGTTCTTC
cdr3_aa: CASISAARGARNEQFF

v_call: TRBV29-1
clone_size: few
d_call: .
j_call: TRBJ2-7
cdr3_nt: TGCAGCGTTGCCATTCGGGGGTACGAGCAGTACTTC
cdr3_aa: CSVAIRGYEQYF

v_call: TRBV4-1
clone_size: few
d_call: .
j_call: TRBJ2-7
cdr3_nt: TGCGCCAGCAGCCAAGATAGGAGCAGGACCTACGAGCAGTACTTC
cdr3_aa: CASSQDRSRTYEQYF

v_call: TRBV6-1
clone_size: .
d_call: .
j_call: TRBJ1-2
cdr3_nt: TGTGCCAGCAGTGAAGCGCTACCCGGGAGGGGAGGTGGCTATGGCTACACCTTC
cdr3_aa: CASSEALPGRGGGYGYTF

v_call: TRBV30
clone_size: once
d_call: .
j_call: TRBJ2-6
cdr3_nt: TGTGCCTGGAGTGTGGGGTCCGGGGCCAACGTCCTGACTTTC
cdr3_aa: CAWSVGSGANVLTF

v_call: TRBV6-5
clone_size: .
d_call: .
j_call: TRBJ2-5
cdr3_nt: TGTGCCAGCCAACAACTAGGGACCCAGTACTTC
cdr3_aa: CASQQLGTQYF